This entry lists 27 T cell receptor beta chains sequenced from one sample in a study of blood T cell repertoires in COVID-19. Repertoires were generated with immunoSEQ multiplex PCR, while TCRdb's copy carries only in-frame clones and drops some. The table lists about 270,000 clones, roughly 90% of them singletons. The specimen was peripheral blood. The receptors stem from a man aged 60 to 69 who had recovered from COVID-19.

CDR3 loop: CASSLQVPRSGTGALKGYEQYF. Here the CDR3 DNA reads TGTGCCAGCAGCCTTCAAGTCCCCCGCTCCGGGACAGGGGCTCTCAAGGGATACGAGCAGTACTTC. This chain connects TRBV7-8 to TRBJ2-7, with 10 bases lining up with TRBD1. CDR1 is SGHVS, CDR2 FQNEAQ, per germline. The CDR3 loop spans 22 amino acids. V was pared by 5 bases and J by 4 bases, with 29 bases of the junction left unmatched.

The chain links TRBV19 to TRBJ1-1, with no clear D. Germline CDR1 and CDR2: LNHDA and SQIVND (reference sequence). Trimming pared 3 bases from V and 8 bases from J, leaving 16 bases between. This CDR3 region has 14 residues. This chain's CDR3 is CASSISAGELEAFF. DNA of the CDR3: TGTGCCAGTAGTATTTCGGCCGGAGAACTGGAAGCTTTCTTT.

The V call is TRBV4-2, the J call TRBJ1-2; D is possibly TRBD1 (5 bases). CDR3 length equals 16 residues. The germline V gene encodes CDR1 LGHNA and CDR2 YNFKEQ. V gave up 0 bases and J gave up 4 bases, with 15 bases separating them. The CDR3 reads CASSQDETGGSYGYTF. As DNA, the CDR3 is TGTGCCAGCAGCCAAGATGAAACGGGGGGAAGCTATGGCTACACCTTC.

The gene calls are TRBV5-6 and TRBJ1-5, with D possibly being TRBD1 (5 bases). CDR3 length: 15 residues. Deletions cut 0 bases from V and 0 bases from J, with 7 bases between. Germline V CDR1 and CDR2: SGHDT, YYEEEE. CDR3: CASSLAGFSNQPQHF. In nucleotides, the CDR3 is TGTGCCAGCAGCTTGGCAGGGTTTAGCAATCAGCCCCAGCATTTT.

The chain uses TRBV2 and TRBJ2-4; 7 nucleotides align to TRBD1. The CDR3 is 16 amino acids. J gave up 9 bases and V 5 bases, and 16 bases lay outside the gene matches. Germline V gives CDR1 SNHLY, CDR2 FYNNEI. This CDR3 reads CASSSTRQGPLGIQYF. The CDR3 nucleotides read TGTGCCAGCAGTTCTACCAGACAGGGCCCCTTGGGCATTCAGTACTTC.

This clone showed up just a few times. The chain is built from TRBV6-5 and TRBJ2-7, with 8 positions matching TRBD1. The CDR3 runs to 15 residues. Germline V lookup: CDR1 MNHEY, CDR2 SVGAGI. V gave up 5 bases and J gave up 3 bases; unmatched junction bases: 9. The CDR3, as DNA: TGTGCCAGCAGTCCCCGGACAGGGAGACTCTACGAGCAGTACTTC. It encodes CASSPRTGRLYEQYF.

The chain carries TRBV7-8 and TRBJ1-3; D is unclear. CDR1 and CDR2 (germline): SGHVS, FQNEAQ. V lost 0 bases and J 0 bases, leaving 6 bases between the germline ends. This CDR3 comprises 15 residues. In DNA, the CDR3 is TGTGCCAGCAGCTTAGCCGAGGGCTCTGGAAACACCATATATTTT. This encodes CASSLAEGSGNTIYF. The variable domain in full, with the rest retrieved from reference TRBV7-8 and TRBJ1-3, is GAGVSQSPRYKVAKRGQDVALRCDPISGHVSLFWYQQALGQGPEFLTYFQNEAQLDKSGLPSDRFFAERPEGSVSTLKIQRTQQEDSAVYLCASSLAEGSGNTIYFGEGSWLTVV.

This clone appeared a single time. CDR3 region: CASSWDRVNSPLHF. For the CDR3, the DNA is TGTGCCAGTAGTTGGGACAGGGTAAATTCACCCCTCCACTTT. This sequence joins TRBV19 and TRBJ1-6, with 9 bases that match TRBD1. There are 14 residues in the CDR3. CDR1 and CDR2 (germline): LNHDA, SQIVND (reference sequence). V trimming: 5 bases; J trimming: 7 bases; junction bases outside the gene matches: 3.

The CDR3 DNA follows: TGTGCCAGCTCCGGGACACCTTCCTCTGGAAACACCATATATTTT. Protein product: CASSGTPSSGNTIYF. This chain connects TRBV18 to TRBJ1-3; a possible D gene is TRBD1 (6 bases). CDR1 is KGHSH, CDR2 LQKENI, per germline. There are 15 residues in the CDR3. The V end lost 6 bases, the J end lost 0 bases, and 12 bases lay between the germline ends.

The genes are TRBV5-1 and TRBJ2-7; no clear D. This CDR3 has 14 amino acids. V lost 4 bases and J lost 0, with 11 bases in between. CDR1 is SGHRS, CDR2 YFSETQ, per germline. In DNA form, the CDR3 reads TGCGCCAGCAGCCCATCGAGCCTCTCCTACGAGCAGTACTTC. Translated: CASSPSSLSYEQYF.

This chain uses TRBV18 with TRBJ2-1, with TRBD2 matching 8 bases. This CDR3 is 15 amino acids long. Germline values: CDR1 KGHSH, CDR2 LQKENI. Germline trimming cut 3 bases from V and 8 bases from J; bases unmatched to any gene: 9. CDR3 bases: TGTGCCAGCTCACCCGCCGCGGGGGGTGTGCATGAGCAGTTCTTC. Translated, it gives CASSPAAGGVHEQFF. Combining the CDR3 with reference TRBV18 and TRBJ2-1 gives the whole variable domain NAGVMQNPRHLVRRRGQEARLRCSPMKGHSHVYWYRQLPEEGLKFMVYLQKENIIDESGMPKERFSAEFPKEGPSILRIQQVVRGDSAAYFCASSPAAGGVHEQFFGPGTRLTVL.

The chain combines TRBV4-2 with TRBJ2-1; perhaps TRBD2 as D (7 bases). The CDR3 runs 16 residues. In germline, CDR1 is LGHNA, CDR2 YNFKEQ. V lost 4 bases and J lost 10, with 23 bases in between. CDR3 sequence (DNA): TGTGCCAGCAGCCCGGACCGGGCGGGGGCCTGGCTGGAGCAGTTCTTC. It is translated as CASSPDRAGAWLEQFF.

The chain recombines TRBV7-2 with TRBJ2-5; D might be TRBD2 (7 bases). CDR1 and CDR2 from the germline V gene are SGHTA and FQGNSA. The germline V and J ends were trimmed by 1 base and 6 bases, with 12 bases remaining between them. The CDR3 is 14 amino acids. The CDR3 reads CASSLDGGRKTQYF. The CDR3 DNA reads as TGTGCCAGCAGCTTAGACGGGGGGCGGAAGACCCAGTACTTC.

The CDR3 loop is CASSQTGSYEQYF. The DNA of the CDR3 is TGCGCCAGCAGTCAGACAGGGAGCTACGAGCAGTACTTC. This chain joins TRBV10-1 and TRBJ2-7; 7 bases fit TRBD1. Germline values: CDR1 WNHNN, CDR2 SYGVQD (reference sequence). Unmatched junction bases numbered 4, after V lost 5 bases and J lost 3 bases. This CDR3 has 13 residues.

This chain uses TRBV19 with TRBJ1-5, with D possibly matching TRBD1 (5 bases). The CDR3 extends over 14 amino acids. With 3 bases removed from V and 6 bases from J, the gap between germline ends came to 12 bases. The V gene's germline CDR1 is LNHDA and CDR2 SQIVND (reference sequence). The CDR3 sequence is CASSIGGGFQPQHF. CDR3 nucleotides: TGTGCCAGTAGTATTGGGGGGGGGTTTCAGCCCCAGCATTTT. Variable domain in full (rest from reference TRBV19 and TRBJ1-5): DGGITQSPKYLFRKEGQNVTLSCEQNLNHDAMYWYRQDPGQGLRLIYYSQIVNDFQKGDIAEGYSVSREKKESFPLTVTSAQKNPTAFYLCASSIGGGFQPQHFGDGTRLSIL.

This clone was counted only a few times. The chain links TRBV4-2 to TRBJ1-3; 7 positions agree with TRBD1. The junction had 2 bases not matched to a gene; V was cut back by 0 bases and J by 0 bases. Per the germline V gene, CDR1 is LGHNA and CDR2 is YNFKEQ. CDR3 size: 16 residues. CDR3 in amino acids: CASSQDGTASGNTIYF. In DNA, the CDR3 is TGTGCCAGCAGCCAAGACGGGACAGCCTCTGGAAACACCATATATTTT.

The V and J genes are TRBV7-2 and TRBJ2-3; TRBD1 matches at 8 bases. The CDR3 consists of 18 residues. CDR1 and CDR2 from the germline V gene are SGHTA and FQGNSA. The V and J ends lost 2 bases and 0 bases, in that order; junction bases with no gene match: 10. CDR3 in amino acids: CASSLWAGGTTSTDTQYF. As DNA, the CDR3 is TGTGCCAGCAGCTTATGGGCAGGGGGCACGACTAGCACAGATACGCAGTATTTT.

The genes are TRBV13 and TRBJ1-6; 8 nucleotides match TRBD1. CDR1 is PRHDT, CDR2 FYEKMQ, per germline (reference sequence). The ends lost 5 bases at V and 7 bases at J; junction bases unmatched: 10. There are 16 residues in the CDR3. Here the CDR3 reads CASSQSGRQGNSPLHF. In nucleotides, the CDR3 is TGTGCCAGCAGCCAAAGTGGGCGACAGGGGAATTCACCCCTCCACTTT.

The rearrangement links TRBV7-2 to TRBJ2-7; 7 bases are a match to TRBD1. J gave up 0 bases and V 5 bases, and 7 bases lay outside the gene matches. Germline CDR1 SGHTA, CDR2 FQGNSA. The CDR3 loop spans 15 amino acids. CDR3 in DNA: TGTGCCAGCAGCGATCCTCGGGACAGCTCCTACGAGCAGTACTTC. Protein product: CASSDPRDSSYEQYF.

V is TRBV2 and J is TRBJ2-1; D might be TRBD1 (5 bases). Germline CDR1 is SNHLY and CDR2 is FYNNEI. Trimming stripped 8 bases from V and 10 bases from J, with 12 bases between. The CDR3 spans 11 residues. Written as DNA, the CDR3 is TGTGCCAGCGTTTCCAGGGTAGAGCAGTTCTTC. Encoded protein: CASVSRVEQFF.

In its sample, this clone was seen once. V usage is TRBV7-9 and J usage is TRBJ2-2; D is uncertain. Germline-derived CDR1 and CDR2 are SEHNR and FQNEAQ (reference sequence). V was pared by 6 bases and J by 15 bases, with 23 bases between. CDR3 size: 14 residues. The CDR3 spells CASSSPGSPNRVFF. The CDR3 DNA reads TGTGCCAGCAGTAGCCCGGGTTCCCCAAATCGAGTGTTTTTT.

The CDR3 nucleotides read TGTGCCAGCAGTGAAGGGGGCGTCACAGATACGCAGTATTTT. It translates to CASSEGGVTDTQYF. This chain joins TRBV6-1 and TRBJ2-3; possible D gene TRBD1, 5 bases. Looked up from germline, CDR1 is MNHNS and CDR2 is SASEGT. The CDR3 contains 14 residues. V lost 1 base, J lost 2 bases, and 7 bases lay in between.

This clone was seen once. The chain recombines TRBV9 with TRBJ2-7; 7 bases are a match to TRBD1. The germline V gene has CDR1 SGDLS and CDR2 YYNGEE. J was trimmed by 0 bases and V by 0 bases; bases with no gene match: 3. The CDR3 has 15 amino acids. CDR3 nucleotide sequence: TGTGCCAGCAGCGTAGGGACAGGTAGCTCCTACGAGCAGTACTTC. Protein product: CASSVGTGSSYEQYF.

The chain combines TRBV5-1 with TRBJ2-6; 9 positions agree with TRBD1. This CDR3 contains 16 residues. The germline V gene has CDR1 SGHRS and CDR2 YFSETQ. V dropped 7 bases and J dropped 0; count of bases not matched to a gene: 5. The CDR3 DNA reads TGCGCCAGCTCCGGGACAGGGTTCTCTGGGGCCAACGTCCTGACTTTC. It yields the protein CASSGTGFSGANVLTF.

V is TRBV9 and J is TRBJ1-2; possible D gene TRBD1, 5 bases. The length of the CDR3 is 13 residues. Germline V gene data show CDR1 as SGDLS and CDR2 as YYNGEE. The ends were cut back, 0 bases at V and 6 bases at J, with 9 bases in the middle. CDR3 protein: CASSVGAGDGYTF. The DNA of the CDR3 is TGTGCCAGCAGCGTAGGAGCGGGGGATGGCTACACCTTC.

This clone was recorded only once. The V call is TRBV19, the J call TRBJ2-2; 7 bases fit TRBD1. Trimming cost V 4 bases and J 2 bases; bases outside gene matches: 4. The CDR3 has 15 residues. The germline V gene has CDR1 LNHDA and CDR2 SQIVND (reference sequence). CDR3 loop: CASSTGQPNTGELFF. In nucleotides, the CDR3 is TGTGCCAGTAGTACGGGACAGCCCAACACCGGGGAGCTGTTTTTT.

This chain joins TRBV5-1 and TRBJ2-7; perhaps TRBD2 as D (5 bases). The CDR3 loop spans 15 amino acids. Germline lookup yields CDR1 SGHRS and CDR2 YFSETQ. The V end was cut by 0 bases, the J end by 1 base, with 11 bases between. This CDR3 reads CASSLANRGSYEQYF. The CDR3 DNA is TGCGCCAGCAGCTTGGCAAATCGGGGTTCCTACGAGCAGTACTTC.